This TCR beta chain was profiled in a study of shared clonotypes between healthy human individuals. This clone was picked up one time. What it recognizes is unknown. The CDR3 is made up of 16 amino acids. Trimming removed 2 bases from V and 4 bases from J, with 17 bases in between. CDR1 is MDHEN and CDR2 is SYDVKM in the germline V gene. Each subset's genomic DNA was split evenly across several immunoSEQ plates. This table comes from immunoSEQ multiplex PCR, and its TCRdb copy is limited to in-frame clones, with some not included. The data show some 2,100,000 clones, with more than 90% seen just once and around 0.13% held by the top ten. Findings and limits, study-wide: The authors sampled blood alone, and tissue repertoires likely differ.

Donors comprised healthy HIV-negative adults lacking recent acute infections or vaccinations. The split of CD4+ cells yielded CD45RA+ naive and CD45RA-negative memory subsets. The rearrangement uses TRBV28 and TRBJ1-2; D not certain. The clonotype comes from a man between 18 and 35 years old in good health. The sequencing input was naive CD4+ T cells sorted from blood. Subset noted: CD45RA+ positively selected. The CDR3 protein is CASSLGQFSGGYGYTF. The CDR3 DNA reads TGTGCCAGCAGTTTAGGGCAATTTAGCGGCGGCTATGGCTACACCTTC.